This is a list of T cell receptor beta chains from one sample in a study of cytomegalovirus exposure and HLA in healthy donors. Profiling relied on immunoSEQ multiplex PCR, and the TCRdb table lists in-frame clones only, not all of them. The sample shows 150,000 or so clones, over 70% of them seen only once. The sequenced sample was PBMCs. The receptors were sampled from a man aged 45-65 years in good health and CMV-seropositive. Both conserved end residues are part of each CDR3. The D gene is left open where the match is weak. Part of the rows lack a size; the others show once, few, many or a class for expanded clones.

V gene	clone size	D gene	J gene	CDR3 protein	CDR3 DNA
TRBV9	once	-	TRBJ2-5	CASSVGGPQETQYF	TGTGCCAGCAGCGTAGGAGGCCCGCAAGAGACCCAGTACTTC
TRBV7-9	-	TRBD2	TRBJ2-3	CASSLGLAASTDTQYF	TGTGCCAGCAGCCTGGGACTAGCGGCCTCCACAGATACGCAGTATTTT
TRBV2	-	-	TRBJ1-6	CASRGGAFNSPLHF	TGTGCCAGCCGGGGGGGCGCCTTTAACTCACCCCTCCACTTT
TRBV7-8	-	TRBD1	TRBJ1-2	CASSLAVRGRGSGYTF	TGTGCCAGCAGCTTAGCGGTCAGGGGGCGTGGGTCAGGCTACACCTTC
TRBV27	-	-	TRBJ1-6	CASSLLGQASPLHF	TGTGCCAGCAGTTTATTGGGACAAGCTTCACCCCTCCACTTT
TRBV6-5	-	TRBD2	TRBJ2-7	CASRDSGNPEQYF	TGTGCCAGCAGGGATAGCGGGAACCCCGAGCAGTACTTC
TRBV9	once	-	TRBJ1-1	CASSPQGSDTEAFF	TGTGCCAGCAGCCCACAGGGTAGTGACACTGAAGCTTTCTTT
TRBV4-1	-	TRBD1	TRBJ2-3	CASRGDREKDTQYF	TGCGCCAGCAGGGGGGACAGGGAGAAAGATACGCAGTATTTT
TRBV30	-	-	TRBJ1-4	CAWSVGGGKLFF	TGTGCCTGGAGTGTAGGCGGTGGAAAACTGTTTTTT
TRBV27	once	-	TRBJ1-5	CASSLGEGPYQPQHF	TGTGCCAGCAGTTTAGGGGAGGGCCCTTATCAGCCCCAGCATTTT
TRBV5-1	once	TRBD1	TRBJ1-2	CASSSGDREDGYTF	TGCGCCAGCAGCTCCGGGGACAGGGAGGATGGCTACACCTTC
TRBV7-8	-	TRBD2	TRBJ2-1	CASSLGKRGSYNEQFF	TGTGCCAGCAGCTTAGGGAAGCGGGGCTCCTACAATGAGCAGTTCTTC
TRBV28	-	TRBD1	TRBJ1-5	CASSKGTGGNQPQHF	TGTGCCAGCAGTAAAGGGACAGGGGGCAATCAGCCCCAGCATTTT
TRBV10-1	-	-	TRBJ1-6	CASSIQTGQELHF	TGCGCCAGCAGTATTCAGACAGGTCAAGAACTCCACTTT
TRBV4-2	-	TRBD2	TRBJ2-1	CASSHAFSGTSGRYNEQFF	TGTGCCAGCAGCCATGCTTTCTCCGGGACTAGCGGGAGATACAATGAGCAGTTCTTC
TRBV25-1	-	-	TRBJ2-1	CASSEYSGNPIFF	TGTGCCAGCAGTGAATATTCAGGGAACCCGATTTTCTTC
TRBV6-1	-	TRBD2	TRBJ2-3	CASSEGLARSDTQYF	TGTGCCAGCAGTGAGGGACTAGCGCGATCAGATACGCAGTATTTT
TRBV18	once	TRBD1	TRBJ2-1	CASSPPGTAPYNEQFF	TGTGCCAGCTCACCACCCGGGACAGCGCCATACAATGAGCAGTTCTTC
TRBV4-2	-	-	TRBJ2-3	CASSQGLGSYTQYF	TGTGCCAGCAGCCAAGGACTAGGGTCATATACGCAGTATTTT
TRBV18	-	-	TRBJ1-1	CASSPAQRNTEAFF	TGTGCCAGCTCACCAGCACAGAGGAACACTGAAGCTTTCTTT
TRBV5-1	-	-	TRBJ2-7	CASTASDSYEQYF	TGCGCCAGCACGGCGTCCGACAGCTACGAGCAGTACTTC
TRBV7-3	-	TRBD1	TRBJ2-7	CASSLNPRQGARGEQYF	TGTGCCAGCAGCTTAAACCCCAGACAGGGGGCGCGAGGAGAGCAGTACTTC
TRBV5-1	-	-	TRBJ2-1	CASSLTVGGRQGGEQFF	TGCGCCAGCAGCTTGACGGTTGGTGGTAGGCAGGGCGGTGAGCAGTTCTTC
TRBV30	-	-	TRBJ1-1	CAWSRLWDMNTEAFF	TGTGCCTGGAGTAGGCTGTGGGACATGAACACTGAAGCTTTCTTT
TRBV7-2	-	-	TRBJ2-7	CASSLAWTSLSYEQYF	TGTGCCAGCAGCTTAGCCTGGACTTCTCTCTCCTACGAGCAGTACTTC
TRBV9	-	TRBD1	TRBJ2-7	CASSPAGTGVSEQYF	TGTGCCAGCAGCCCCGCCGGGACAGGGGTGAGCGAGCAGTACTTC
TRBV11-2	-	-	TRBJ1-4	CASSLARNEKLFF	TGTGCCAGCAGCTTGGCCAGAAATGAAAAACTGTTTTTT
TRBV6-1	few	-	TRBJ1-5	CASSESRTENQPQHF	TGTGCCAGCAGTGAGTCGCGGACAGAGAATCAGCCCCAGCATTTT
TRBV29-1	-	-	TRBJ1-1	CSVEDLKMNTEAFF	TGCAGCGTTGAAGATCTAAAAATGAACACTGAAGCTTTCTTT
TRBV5-6	-	TRBD1	TRBJ2-7	CASSRWDRAHEQYF	TGTGCCAGCAGCCGTTGGGACAGGGCCCACGAGCAGTACTTC
TRBV7-8	-	-	TRBJ1-2	CASSYGRQEVVYGYTF	TGTGCCAGCAGCTATGGGCGACAGGAGGTGGTCTATGGCTACACCTTC
TRBV5-1	-	TRBD2	TRBJ2-3	CASSFSGGSTDTQYF	TGCGCCAGCAGCTTTAGCGGGGGGAGCACAGATACGCAGTATTTT